A selection of T cell receptor beta chains follows, all from one sample in a study of blood T cells in healthy people across ages. TCRdb reanalysed the 5' RACE reads using MiXCR and keeps one entry per CDR3 protein. The sample shows around 710,000 distinct CDR3 sequences, around 40% of them seen only once. The sample was blood. Receptor source: a woman aged 60-70 years in good health. The CDR3 runs from the conserved cysteine through the conserved F or W. D genes are given only for firm matches. Clone size is given for some rows only: seen once, a few or many times, or a class if the clone is expanded.

j_gene: TRBJ2-7
v_gene: TRBV25-1
d_gene: -
abundance: few
CDR3aa: CASSERRDYEQYF
CDR3nt: TGTGCCAGCAGCGAACGCCGGGACTACGAGCAGTACTTC

j_gene: TRBJ2-1
v_gene: TRBV27
d_gene: -
abundance: few
CDR3aa: CASRLGGTEYNEQFF
CDR3nt: TGTGCCAGCAGACTAGGAGGGACAGAATACAATGAGCAGTTCTTC

j_gene: TRBJ2-5
v_gene: TRBV9
d_gene: -
abundance: -
CDR3aa: CASSVGTQLADNEQYF
CDR3nt: TGTGCCAGCAGCGTAGGGACCCAATTGGCGGACAATGAGCAGTACTTC

j_gene: TRBJ2-1
v_gene: TRBV12-3/TRBV12-4
d_gene: -
abundance: few
CDR3aa: CASSLNRLEQFF
CDR3nt: TGTGCCAGCAGTTTAAACCGGCTTGAGCAGTTCTTC

j_gene: TRBJ1-6
v_gene: TRBV18
d_gene: -
abundance: -
CDR3aa: CASSRITWDSPLHF
CDR3nt: TGTGCCAGCTCACGAATCACGTGGGATTCACCCCTCCACTTT

j_gene: TRBJ1-1
v_gene: TRBV7-2
d_gene: -
abundance: -
CDR3aa: CVSSLVGNTEAFF
CDR3nt: TGTGTCAGCAGCTTGGTTGGGAACACTGAAGCTTTCTTT

j_gene: TRBJ2-5
v_gene: TRBV20-1
d_gene: -
abundance: many
CDR3aa: CSANGGIARIQETQYF
CDR3nt: TGCAGTGCTAACGGAGGGATCGCCCGGATCCAAGAGACCCAGTACTTC

j_gene: TRBJ2-1
v_gene: TRBV24-1
d_gene: TRBD2
abundance: -
CDR3aa: CATSEGLAGVDEQFF
CDR3nt: TGTGCCACCAGCGAGGGACTAGCGGGAGTCGATGAGCAGTTCTTC

j_gene: TRBJ1-1
v_gene: TRBV11-2
d_gene: -
abundance: -
CDR3aa: CASSKRTRDGVAFF
CDR3nt: TGTGCCAGCAGCAAACGGACGCGGGACGGCGTAGCTTTCTTT

j_gene: TRBJ2-7
v_gene: TRBV3-1
d_gene: -
abundance: few
CDR3aa: CASSQDRGPRYF
CDR3nt: TGTGCCAGCAGCCAAGATCGCGGCCCAAGGTACTTC

j_gene: TRBJ2-1
v_gene: TRBV3-1
d_gene: TRBD2
abundance: -
CDR3aa: CAISPSGGYNEQFF
CDR3nt: TGTGCCATTTCGCCTAGCGGGGGATACAATGAGCAGTTCTTC

j_gene: TRBJ2-3
v_gene: TRBV28
d_gene: TRBD2
abundance: few
CDR3aa: CASSLGLSGTSGTDTQYF
CDR3nt: TGTGCCAGCAGTTTAGGACTGTCCGGGACTAGCGGGACAGATACGCAGTATTTT

j_gene: TRBJ2-3
v_gene: TRBV3-1
d_gene: -
abundance: -
CDR3aa: CASRRTVTSTDTQYF
CDR3nt: TGTGCCAGCAGGCGGACAGTGACTAGCACAGATACGCAGTATTTT

j_gene: TRBJ2-3
v_gene: TRBV5-8
d_gene: -
abundance: -
CDR3aa: CASSLAATTSTDTQYF
CDR3nt: TGTGCCAGCAGCTTGGCGGCTACAACTAGTACAGATACGCAGTATTTT

j_gene: TRBJ2-1
v_gene: TRBV7-3
d_gene: TRBD1
abundance: -
CDR3aa: CVSSLLPGTGRYNEQFF
CDR3nt: TGTGTCAGCAGCTTACTTCCCGGGACAGGCCGCTACAATGAGCAGTTCTTC

j_gene: TRBJ2-1
v_gene: TRBV3-1
d_gene: TRBD2
abundance: -
CDR3aa: CASSQDRRLAGTPEQFF
CDR3nt: TGTGCCAGCAGCCAAGACAGGCGTCTAGCGGGGACTCCCGAGCAGTTCTTC

j_gene: TRBJ2-1
v_gene: TRBV12-3/TRBV12-4
d_gene: TRBD1
abundance: few
CDR3aa: CASSPRTGNNEQFF
CDR3nt: TGTGCCAGCAGCCCCAGGACAGGGAACAATGAGCAGTTCTTC

j_gene: TRBJ1-1
v_gene: TRBV6-4
d_gene: -
abundance: -
CDR3aa: CASTRPRWTEAFF
CDR3nt: TGTGCCAGTACCCGGCCTCGGTGGACTGAAGCTTTCTTT

j_gene: TRBJ2-7
v_gene: TRBV7-2
d_gene: -
abundance: few
CDR3aa: CASSYKVYTAYEQYF
CDR3nt: TGTGCCAGCAGCTATAAAGTCTACACCGCCTACGAGCAGTACTTC

j_gene: TRBJ1-2
v_gene: TRBV6-5
d_gene: -
abundance: few
CDR3aa: CASSYSRLGEEYGYTF
CDR3nt: TGTGCCAGCAGTTACTCGCGCCTTGGAGAAGAGTATGGCTACACCTTC

j_gene: TRBJ1-2
v_gene: TRBV20-1
d_gene: TRBD1
abundance: few
CDR3aa: CSASGGDRDYGYTF
CDR3nt: TGCAGTGCTAGTGGGGGGGACAGGGACTATGGCTACACCTTC

j_gene: TRBJ1-5
v_gene: TRBV9
d_gene: -
abundance: -
CDR3aa: CASSVDWNQPQHF
CDR3nt: TGTGCCAGCAGCGTAGATTGGAATCAGCCCCAGCATTTT

j_gene: TRBJ2-4
v_gene: TRBV7-3
d_gene: -
abundance: -
CDR3aa: CASSLGSAKNIQYF
CDR3nt: TGTGCCAGCAGCTTAGGGTCGGCCAAAAACATTCAGTACTTC

j_gene: TRBJ2-1
v_gene: TRBV7-8
d_gene: TRBD2
abundance: few
CDR3aa: CASNFGGTSGGSHEQFF
CDR3nt: TGTGCCAGCAACTTTGGGGGTACTAGCGGGGGGTCGCATGAGCAGTTCTTC

j_gene: TRBJ2-5
v_gene: TRBV7-2
d_gene: -
abundance: -
CDR3aa: CASSLAGSLGEQYF
CDR3nt: TGTGCCAGCAGCTTAGCGGGCTCTCTAGGGGAGCAGTACTTC

j_gene: TRBJ2-1
v_gene: TRBV11-3
d_gene: -
abundance: -
CDR3aa: CASGNTYNEQFF
CDR3nt: TGTGCCAGCGGGAACACCTACAATGAGCAGTTCTTC

j_gene: TRBJ2-3
v_gene: TRBV4-2
d_gene: TRBD2
abundance: few
CDR3aa: CASSQILAGGTDTQYF
CDR3nt: TGTGCCAGCAGCCAAATCCTAGCGGGGGGCACAGATACGCAGTATTTT

j_gene: TRBJ2-3
v_gene: TRBV20-1
d_gene: TRBD2
abundance: -
CDR3aa: CSARDPSGTTDTQYF
CDR3nt: TGCAGTGCTAGAGACCCCAGCGGGACCACAGATACGCAGTATTTT

j_gene: TRBJ1-1
v_gene: TRBV3-1
d_gene: -
abundance: -
CDR3aa: CASSQVSANTEAFF
CDR3nt: TGTGCCAGCAGCCAAGTTTCAGCGAACACTGAAGCTTTCTTT

j_gene: TRBJ2-5
v_gene: TRBV5-1
d_gene: -
abundance: once
CDR3aa: CASSLGGTEETLYF
CDR3nt: TGCGCCAGCAGCTTGGGGGGGACGGAAGAGACCCTGTACTTC

j_gene: TRBJ1-3
v_gene: TRBV21-1
d_gene: -
abundance: -
CDR3aa: CASSTGGGLSGNTIYF
CDR3nt: TGTGCCAGCAGTACCGGGGGGGGGCTCTCTGGAAACACCATATATTTT

j_gene: TRBJ1-1
v_gene: TRBV4-2
d_gene: -
abundance: -
CDR3aa: CASSQDQGNTEAFF
CDR3nt: TGTGCCAGCAGCCAAGACCAGGGGAACACTGAAGCTTTCTTT

j_gene: TRBJ1-2
v_gene: TRBV28
d_gene: -
abundance: -
CDR3aa: CASSPSAASGEFYYGYTF
CDR3nt: TGTGCCAGCAGTCCTTCCGCCGCTTCCGGGGAGTTTTACTATGGCTACACCTTC

j_gene: TRBJ2-1
v_gene: TRBV9
d_gene: -
abundance: few
CDR3aa: CASSVATGYNEQFF
CDR3nt: TGTGCCAGCAGCGTAGCGACAGGCTACAATGAGCAGTTCTTC

j_gene: TRBJ2-1
v_gene: TRBV12-3/TRBV12-4
d_gene: -
abundance: -
CDR3aa: CASSRSSYEQFF
CDR3nt: TGTGCCAGCAGTCGTAGCTCCTACGAGCAGTTCTTC